One sample yielded the 26 T cell receptor beta chains listed below, sequenced in a study of response to subunit inactivated influenza vaccine. TCRdb re-derived calls from the RT-PCR reads in MiXCR, one entry per CDR3 protein. The data show over 650,000 distinct CDR3 sequences, less than 20% seen once. Sequencing used PBMCs from blood, obtained 5 to 6 days after vaccination. These receptors were taken from a man aged 50-59 years who received an inactivated influenza vaccine.

This clonotype was seen a few times. A junction boundary mismatches the germline segment, possibly from a read error. The genes are TRBV12-3 or TRBV12-4 and TRBJ2-3, with 7 nucleotides matching TRBD2. This CDR3 comprises 14 residues. CDR3 DNA sequence: TGTGCCAGCGGTTTCTGGACTAGGGCAGATACGCAGTATTTT. As protein: CASGFWTRADTQYF.

CDR3 protein: CASSVLDLGPNTEAFF. In DNA, the CDR3 is TGTGCCAGCAGCGTTCTCGATCTGGGCCCGAACACTGAAGCTTTCTTT. The gene calls are TRBV9 and TRBJ1-1; D call uncertain. The V and J ends lost 2 bases and 1 base respectively, with 15 bases between them. The CDR3 spans 16 residues. Germline values: CDR1 SGDLS, CDR2 YYNGEE.

The chain carries TRBV10-3 and TRBJ1-1; perhaps TRBD1 as D (5 bases). Trimming shortened V by 4 bases and J by 1 base, and 10 bases separated the two germline ends. This CDR3 has 14 amino acids. Germline V gives CDR1 ENHRY, CDR2 SYGVKD. CDR3 sequence: CAISGRGPNTEAFF. As DNA, the CDR3 is TGTGCCATCAGTGGTAGGGGACCGAACACTGAAGCTTTCTTT.

This chain connects TRBV5-1 to TRBJ2-2; TRBD1 matches 7 bases. In germline, CDR1 is SGHRS, CDR2 YFSETQ. Germline trimming cut 2 bases from V and 4 bases from J; bases unmatched to any gene: 5. The CDR3 runs 15 residues. CDR3 nucleotides: TGCGCCAGCAGCTTTGGCGACAGGGTCACCGGGGAGCTGTTTTTT. This translates into CASSFGDRVTGELFF.

V is TRBV7-2 and J is TRBJ1-1; D is perhaps TRBD1 (5 bases). Germline CDR1 and CDR2: SGHTA and FQGNSA. The V gene lost 2 bases and the J gene lost 4 bases, with 14 bases spanning the gap. This CDR3 contains 15 residues. The chain's CDR3 is CASSLSKGRGTEAFF. As DNA, the CDR3 is TGTGCCAGCAGCTTATCCAAGGGGCGCGGCACTGAAGCTTTCTTT.

In this sample, this clonotype turned up a few times. This sequence joins TRBV6-2 or TRBV6-3 and TRBJ2-1, with unresolved D. The CDR3 loop spans 17 amino acids. CDR1 is MNHEY, CDR2 SVGEGT, per germline. Deletions cut 2 bases from V and 4 bases from J, with 18 bases between. CDR3 residues: CASSYRALGITYNEQFF. As DNA, the CDR3 is TGTGCCAGCAGTTACAGGGCTCTGGGGATTACTTACAATGAGCAGTTCTTC.

In this sample, this clonotype turned up a few times. This rearrangement joins TRBV5-6 to TRBJ2-3, with D possibly being TRBD2 (5 bases). V lost 3 bases, J lost 0 bases, and 14 bases lay in between. The CDR3 loop spans 16 amino acids. CDR1 SGHDT and CDR2 YYEEEE come from the germline V gene. The CDR3 spells CASSYVSRGSTDTQYF. CDR3 in DNA: TGTGCCAGCAGCTACGTCAGCAGAGGGAGCACAGATACGCAGTATTTT.

The chain uses TRBV4-2 and TRBJ2-7; the D gene is possibly TRBD2 (5 bases). V was shortened by 2 bases and J by 5 bases, with 16 bases between the two germline ends. CDR3 size: 15 residues. Germline values: CDR1 LGHNA, CDR2 YNFKEQ. The CDR3 sequence is CASSQSLATVNEQYF. The CDR3 coding sequence is TGTGCCAGCAGCCAAAGCCTAGCAACGGTGAACGAGCAGTACTTC.

V and J are TRBV28 and TRBJ1-5, with D uncertain. The CDR3 spans 15 residues. The V gene's germline CDR1 is MDHEN and CDR2 SYDVKM. Trimming took 3 bases from V and 0 from J, leaving 9 bases between them. CDR3 in DNA: TGTGCCAGCAGTTTCGTCGGTTATAGCAATCAGCCCCAGCATTTT. As protein: CASSFVGYSNQPQHF.

This clonotype was seen more than once but under ten times. This CDR3 is CASIQNLDSNQPQHF. The CDR3 nucleotides are TGTGCCAGCATTCAAAATCTGGACAGCAATCAGCCCCAGCATTTT. The chain recombines TRBV6-1 with TRBJ1-5; no definite D call. The germline V gene has CDR1 MNHNS and CDR2 SASEGT. Trimming shortened V by 7 bases and J by 1 base, and 14 bases separated the two germline ends. The CDR3 runs 15 residues.

The chain couples TRBV5-5 to TRBJ2-1; D unclear. The V gene's germline CDR1 is SGHKS and CDR2 YYEKEE (reference sequence). V lost 0 bases and J lost 2, with 9 bases in between. This CDR3 is built from 15 residues. The CDR3: CASSLAPEPYNEQFF. Here the CDR3 DNA reads TGTGCCAGCAGCTTGGCCCCAGAACCCTACAATGAGCAGTTCTTC.

The chain combines TRBV3-1 with TRBJ2-1, with 7 bases lining up with TRBD2. Germline CDR1 reads LGHDT; CDR2 reads YNNKEL (reference sequence). J lost 7 bases, V lost 0 bases, and 9 bases had no gene match. The CDR3 length is 16 residues. The CDR3 nucleotides read TGTGCCAGCAGCCAAGATCTCCTCGTGGGAGGGAATGAGCAGTTCTTC. It translates to CASSQDLLVGGNEQFF.

This clonotype was found a few times. The chain links TRBV6-1 to TRBJ1-5; no firm D call. The ends were cut back, 8 bases at V and 1 base at J, with 9 bases in the middle. Germline CDR1 reads MNHNS; CDR2 reads SASEGT. This CDR3 contains 13 residues. CDR3 DNA: TGTGCCAGCTTGGACGCCAGCAATCAGCCCCAGCATTTT. This gives the protein CASLDASNQPQHF.

This sequence joins TRBV5-1 and TRBJ2-7; D perhaps matches TRBD1 (6 bases). Germline V CDR1 and CDR2: SGHRS, YFSETQ. The CDR3 length is 14 residues. V was clipped by 0 bases and J by 4 bases, with 11 bases between them. CDR3 bases: TGCGCCAGCAGCTTGGATATTACAGGGTACGAGCAGTACTTC. Translation gives CASSLDITGYEQYF.

This clonotype turned up a few times. This rearrangement joins TRBV7-9 to TRBJ2-7; D call uncertain. V shed 5 bases and J shed 3 bases, with 14 bases lying between them. Per germline, CDR1 SEHNR and CDR2 FQNEAQ (reference sequence). The CDR3 contains 14 residues. CDR3 coding DNA: TGTGCCAGCAGCCCCAGTACTGCCTTCTACGAGCAGTACTTC. As protein: CASSPSTAFYEQYF.

This chain links TRBV20-1 with TRBJ2-7; TRBD1 might be the D (6 bases). Germline V lookup: CDR1 DFQATT, CDR2 SNEGSKA (reference sequence). The CDR3 length is 12 residues. V lost 6 bases and J 7 bases, leaving 16 bases between the germline ends. The CDR3 is CSAGTSDREQYF. The CDR3 nucleotides read TGCAGTGCAGGGACATCGGACCGGGAGCAGTACTTC.

The chain uses TRBV7-2 and TRBJ2-7; D is uncertain. Per the germline V gene, CDR1 is SGHTA and CDR2 is FQGNSA. The CDR3 sequence is 13 residues long. V gave up 7 bases and J gave up 0 bases, with 10 bases separating them. The CDR3 DNA sequence: TGTGCCAGCACAGCGCCGAGCTCCTACGAGCAGTACTTC. Translating it yields CASTAPSSYEQYF. Full variable domain (missing parts from reference TRBV7-2 and TRBJ2-7): GAGVSQSPSNKVTEKGKDVELRCDPISGHTALYWYRQSLGQGLEFLIYFQGNSAPDKSGLPSDRFSAERTGGSVSTLTIQRTQQEDSAVYLCASTAPSSYEQYFGPGTRLTVT.

On this clonotype itself: This could be a read error, since a much larger clone is one nucleotide away. The chain couples TRBV5-6 to TRBJ1-1; D gene unclear. Germline V gives CDR1 SGHDT, CDR2 YYEEEE. The CDR3 loop spans 13 amino acids. Trimming took off 2 bases at V and 1 base at J, with 6 bases between the two ends. CDR3 sequence (DNA): TGTGCCAGCAGCTTTGACTGGAACACTGAAGCTTTCTTT. Its translation is CASSFDWNTEAFF.

The genes are TRBV5-1 and TRBJ2-3; tentative D call: TRBD2 (6 bases). The CDR3 loop spans 14 amino acids. From germline, CDR1 is SGHRS and CDR2 YFSETQ. Between the trimmed V and J ends, which lost 2 bases and 6 bases, there was a span of 13 bases. CDR3 region: CASSFRDLGDTQYF. The CDR3 nucleotides read TGCGCCAGCAGCTTCCGGGACTTAGGGGATACGCAGTATTTT.

A note on this clonotype: An end of the junction does not agree with germline; a read error may underlie this. CDR3 protein: CASCQASAGPTDTQYF. The CDR3 DNA reads as TGCGCCAGCTGCCAAGCGTCTGCCGGTCCCACAGATACGCAGTATTTT. The V and J genes are TRBV4-1 and TRBJ2-3; D is undetermined. Looked up from germline, CDR1 is MGHRA and CDR2 is YSYEKL. The CDR3 is 16 residues long.

This clonotype occurred a few times. At one end the junction does not follow the germline gene, possibly because of a read error. The CDR3 loop is CASSSRWTGRNLETQYF. The CDR3 coding sequence is TGTGCTAGCAGCTCCAGATGGACAGGGCGAAATTTAGAGACCCAGTACTTC. This chain connects TRBV7-7 to TRBJ2-5; 8 bases match TRBD1. The germline CDR1 and CDR2 sequences are SSHAT and FNYEAQ (reference sequence). This CDR3 region has 17 residues.

This clonotype was found many times. One end of the junction is discordant with germline, which a read error may explain. The gene calls are TRBV12-3 or TRBV12-4 and TRBJ2-7; no reliable D call. The CDR3 runs to 13 residues. The CDR3 spells CASSLGPNYEQYF. In DNA form, the CDR3 reads TGTGCCAGCAGCTTAGGACCCAACTACGAGCAGTACTTC.

In DNA, the CDR3 is TGCAGCGTTGATGGGATAGGGACAGAGCAGTACTTC. Its translation: CSVDGIGTEQYF. The J gene is TRBJ2-7, the V gene TRBV29-1; maybe TRBD1 (6 bases). V was shortened by 3 bases and J by 7 bases, with 13 bases between the two germline ends. Germline CDR1 reads SQVTM; CDR2 reads ANQGSEA. This CDR3 is built from 12 residues.

This clonotype was found a few times. This chain links TRBV5-1 with TRBJ1-1; 7 bases line up with TRBD1. Per the germline V gene, CDR1 is SGHRS and CDR2 is YFSETQ. V lost 4 bases, J lost 3 bases, and 3 bases stayed unmatched. The length of the CDR3 is 13 residues. CDR3 nucleotide sequence: TGCGCCAGCAGCGTGGGACAGTACACTGAAGCTTTCTTT. This translates into CASSVGQYTEAFF.

A few counts support this clonotype. This chain links TRBV4-3 with TRBJ2-5; possibly TRBD1 for D (6 bases). CDR3 length: 15 residues. V lost 1 base to trimming and J lost 5 bases, with 14 bases between them. Germline assignment: CDR1 LGHNA and CDR2 YSLEER. Here the CDR3 reads CASSQVQGSGETQYF. The CDR3 nucleotides are TGCGCCAGCAGCCAAGTGCAGGGGAGTGGTGAGACCCAGTACTTC.

The table lists this clonotype with a few counts. The rearrangement joins TRBV2 to TRBJ1-5; no firm D call. The germline V gene has CDR1 SNHLY and CDR2 FYNNEI. Deletions cut 7 bases from V and 3 bases from J, with 10 bases between. This CDR3 spans 13 amino acids. Here the CDR3 DNA reads TGTGCCAGCATCAGGAACCTCAATCAGCCCCAGCATTTT. It encodes CASIRNLNQPQHF.